A single sample gave rise to the 30 T cell receptor beta chains below, sequenced in a study of cytomegalovirus exposure and HLA in healthy donors. The PCR had 60 Vbeta and 13 Jbeta primers. TCRdb's copy holds only in-frame clones and misses some; the assay was immunoSEQ multiplex PCR. The table has approximately 190,000 clones, around 83% seen once. Sample: PBMCs. The receptors were gathered from a man between 40 and 49 years old in good health and CMV-seropositive.

The chain links TRBV19 to TRBJ1-5; 7 nucleotides agree with TRBD1. The CDR3 runs to 15 residues. Germline V gene lookup returns CDR1 LNHDA and CDR2 SQIVND (reference sequence). The junction had 7 bases not matched to a gene; V was cut back by 6 bases and J by 2 bases. This CDR3 reads CASRKDRTGNQPQHF. In DNA, the CDR3 is TGTGCCAGTAGAAAGGACAGGACAGGCAATCAGCCCCAGCATTTT.

The chain recombines TRBV13 with TRBJ1-1; 8 positions match TRBD1. V shed 3 bases, J shed 5 bases, and the junction held 5 bases outside the gene matches. CDR3 length equals 14 residues. Germline V gene data show CDR1 as PRHDT and CDR2 as FYEKMQ (reference sequence). CDR3 sequence reads: CASSFRDRRTEAFF. The CDR3 DNA is TGTGCCAGCAGCTTTCGGGACAGGCGAACTGAAGCTTTCTTT.

The chain employs TRBV5-1 and TRBJ1-1; perhaps TRBD1 as D (5 bases). From germline, CDR1 is SGHRS and CDR2 YFSETQ. With 4 bases removed from V and 4 bases from J, the gap between germline ends came to 17 bases. The CDR3 covers 15 residues. CDR3 sequence reads: CASSRGGAEGTEAFF. Here the CDR3 DNA reads TGCGCCAGCAGCCGGGGGGGAGCCGAGGGCACTGAAGCTTTCTTT.

The chain employs TRBV5-1 and TRBJ2-1; 7 bases line up with TRBD1. The V and J ends lost 1 base and 0 bases, in that order; junction bases with no gene match: 1. The CDR3 runs 15 residues. Germline CDR1 and CDR2: SGHRS and YFSETQ. The CDR3 bases are TGCGCCAGCAGCTTGAGGGACAGCTCCTACAATGAGCAGTTCTTC. Translating gives CASSLRDSSYNEQFF.

This rearrangement joins TRBV5-4 to TRBJ2-5; TRBD2 is a possible D gene (6 bases). Trimming took 4 bases from V and 3 from J, leaving 19 bases between them. The CDR3 spans 16 residues. Germline lookup yields CDR1 SGHNT and CDR2 YYREEE (reference sequence). CDR3 bases: TGTGCCAGCAGCGCCCAGCACGGGGGTGGGGAAGAGACCCAGTACTTC. Translating gives CASSAQHGGGEETQYF. Using reference TRBV5-4 and TRBJ2-5 for the parts outside the CDR3, the full variable domain is ETGVTQSPTHLIKTRGQQVTLRCSSQSGHNTVSWYQQALGQGPQFIFQYYREEENGRGNFPPRFSGLQFPNYSSELNVNALELDDSALYLCASSAQHGGGEETQYFGPGTRLLVL.

This chain joins TRBV29-1 and TRBJ2-5; D is possibly TRBD1 (6 bases). Trimming removed 4 bases from V and 1 base from J, with 13 bases in between. CDR1 and CDR2 (germline): SQVTM, ANQGSEA. This CDR3 spans 14 amino acids. In DNA, the CDR3 is TGCAGCGTTGTGAGGGGGAGTGGCCAAGAGACCCAGTACTTC. Its translation is CSVVRGSGQETQYF.

The chain links TRBV9 to TRBJ1-1; TRBD1 might be the D (5 bases). V was trimmed by 0 bases and J by 5 bases, leaving 11 bases between them. This CDR3 comprises 14 residues. Germline-derived CDR1 and CDR2 are SGDLS and YYNGEE. CDR3 in DNA: TGTGCCAGCAGCGTAGCAGGGCTAGGAACTGAAGCTTTCTTT. Protein: CASSVAGLGTEAFF.

The V gene is TRBV15, the J gene TRBJ2-7; no firm D call. The CDR3 extends over 16 amino acids. With 6 bases removed from V and 2 bases from J, the gap between germline ends came to 20 bases. The germline CDR1 and CDR2 sequences are LNHNV and YYDKDF (reference sequence). The CDR3 region is CATSPPDSFFTYEQYF. The CDR3 coding sequence is TGTGCCACCAGTCCCCCCGACTCATTTTTTACCTACGAGCAGTACTTC. The full variable domain, its missing parts supplied by reference TRBV15 and TRBJ2-7, is DAMVIQNPRYQVTQFGKPVTLSCSQTLNHNVMYWYQQKSSQAPKLLFHYYDKDFNNEADTPDNFQSRRPNTSFCFLDIRSPGLGDTAMYLCATSPPDSFFTYEQYFGPGTRLTVT.

The chain joins TRBV29-1 to TRBJ2-3; tentatively, D is TRBD1 (6 bases). Germline lookup yields CDR1 SQVTM and CDR2 ANQGSEA. Trimming took off 0 bases at V and 2 bases at J, with 12 bases between the two ends. This CDR3 spans 15 amino acids. The CDR3 nucleotides are TGCAGCGTTGAAGATTGGACAGAGACCACAGATACGCAGTATTTT. Protein product: CSVEDWTETTDTQYF.

This chain joins TRBV7-9 and TRBJ2-7; 7 bases fit TRBD2. Germline V CDR1 and CDR2: SEHNR, FQNEAQ (reference sequence). CDR3 size: 15 residues. V lost 4 bases to trimming and J lost 3 bases; unmatched junction nucleotides: 9. The chain's CDR3 is CASSWGGVAGYEQYF. For the CDR3, the DNA is TGTGCCAGCAGCTGGGGGGGGGTAGCGGGCTACGAGCAGTACTTC. The whole variable domain, remainder taken from reference TRBV7-9 and TRBJ2-7, is DTGVSQNPRHKITKRGQNVTFRCDPISEHNRLYWYRQTLGQGPEFLTYFQNEAQLEKSRLLSDRFSAERPKGSFSTLEIQRTEQGDSAMYLCASSWGGVAGYEQYFGPGTRLTVT.

V usage is TRBV19 and J usage is TRBJ2-7; 9 nucleotides agree with TRBD1. The CDR3 has 14 amino acids. Looked up from germline, CDR1 is LNHDA and CDR2 is SQIVND (reference sequence). The V and J ends lost 6 bases and 4 bases, in that order; junction bases with no gene match: 7. This CDR3 reads CASSPGTGYYEQYF. CDR3 sequence (DNA): TGTGCCAGTAGCCCCGGGACAGGGTATTACGAGCAGTACTTC.

The V call is TRBV13, the J call TRBJ1-6; D is undetermined. The CDR3 is 15 amino acids. In germline, CDR1 is PRHDT, CDR2 FYEKMQ (reference sequence). The V end lost 3 bases, the J end lost 7 bases, and 13 bases lay between the germline ends. The CDR3 reads CASSFWSPENSPLHF. CDR3 bases: TGTGCCAGCAGCTTCTGGTCGCCCGAGAATTCACCCCTCCACTTT.

This clone appeared a single time. This chain links TRBV19 with TRBJ1-1; the D gene is possibly TRBD1 (6 bases). CDR3 length equals 13 residues. V lost 3 bases and J lost 6, with 11 bases in between. Per germline, CDR1 LNHDA and CDR2 SQIVND (reference sequence). Written as DNA, the CDR3 is TGTGCCAGTAGTATCCAGACAGGATCTGAAGCTTTCTTT. Protein sequence: CASSIQTGSEAFF.

The gene calls are TRBV10-3 and TRBJ1-1; TRBD1 matches 10 bases. From germline, CDR1 is ENHRY and CDR2 SYGVKD. The CDR3 spans 15 residues. Unmatched junction bases numbered 5, after V lost 5 bases and J lost 2 bases. The CDR3 here is CAISWTGGSNTEAFF. CDR3 DNA sequence: TGTGCCATCAGTTGGACAGGGGGGTCCAACACTGAAGCTTTCTTT.

Only one count was recorded for this clone. The gene calls are TRBV2 and TRBJ1-2; D uncertain. Germline values: CDR1 SNHLY, CDR2 FYNNEI. With 4 bases removed from V and 0 bases from J, the gap between germline ends came to 15 bases. CDR3 size: 16 residues. The CDR3 DNA is TGTGCCAGCAGTGGCCTTCGCAGGCTATCTAACTATGGCTACACCTTC. This sequence encodes CASSGLRRLSNYGYTF.

The V call is TRBV2, the J call TRBJ2-7; 7 nucleotides align to TRBD1. Germline trimming cut 3 bases from V and 1 base from J; bases unmatched to any gene: 3. The CDR3 totals 14 residues. Germline values: CDR1 SNHLY, CDR2 FYNNEI. CDR3 in DNA: TGTGCCAGCAGTGAGAGGACAGGATCCTACGAGCAGTACTTC. It is translated as CASSERTGSYEQYF.

This chain joins TRBV15 and TRBJ1-2; TRBD1 might be the D (5 bases). Germline V lookup: CDR1 LNHNV, CDR2 YYDKDF (reference sequence). The CDR3 has 12 amino acids. Trimming left V 5 bases short and J 5 bases short, with 9 bases between. The CDR3 DNA follows: TGTGCCACCAGCGGGGCAGGGTATGGCTACACCTTC. It codes for CATSGAGYGYTF.

The chain couples TRBV5-1 to TRBJ2-2, with 9 positions matching TRBD2. The length of the CDR3 is 16 residues. The germline CDR1 and CDR2 sequences are SGHRS and YFSETQ. Trimming cost V 0 bases and J 5 bases; bases outside gene matches: 5. CDR3 residues: CASSLGVAGVTGELFF. Written as DNA, the CDR3 is TGCGCCAGCAGCTTGGGAGTAGCGGGAGTAACCGGGGAGCTGTTTTTT.

The chain links TRBV2 to TRBJ1-4; 8 bases align to TRBD1. The germline V gene has CDR1 SNHLY and CDR2 FYNNEI. Trimming took 6 bases from V and 8 from J; bases not matched to a gene: 8. This CDR3 region has 14 residues. The CDR3 reads CASRKAGGGEKLFF. DNA for the CDR3: TGTGCCAGCAGAAAAGCAGGGGGCGGAGAAAAACTGTTTTTT.

A few counts support this clone. The chain uses TRBV7-8 and TRBJ1-2, with D possibly matching TRBD1 (6 bases). V lost 3 bases and J lost 5, with 16 bases in between. Germline-derived CDR1 and CDR2 are SGHVS and FQNEAQ. The CDR3 length is 15 residues. CDR3 bases: TGTGCCAGCAGCTTGAGCACAGGGCCTTTTTATGGCTACACCTTC. It encodes CASSLSTGPFYGYTF.

The chain links TRBV28 to TRBJ1-1, with D tentatively TRBD1 (5 bases). CDR3 size: 13 residues. CDR1 MDHEN and CDR2 SYDVKM come from the germline V gene. The V gene lost 4 bases and the J gene lost 10 bases, with 16 bases spanning the gap. The CDR3 protein is CASSSGRVGVAFF. The CDR3 DNA sequence: TGTGCCAGCAGTTCCGGCAGGGTAGGGGTAGCTTTCTTT. Filled out from reference TRBV28 and TRBJ1-1, the complete variable domain reads DVKVTQSSRYLVKRTGEKVFLECVQDMDHENMFWYRQDPGLGLRLIYFSYDVKMKEKGDIPEGYSVSREKKERFSLILESASTNQTSMYLCASSSGRVGVAFFGQGTRLTVV.

This chain links TRBV27 with TRBJ2-3, with 8 bases lining up with TRBD2. The CDR3 extends over 15 amino acids. V trimming: 3 bases; J trimming: 0 bases; junction bases outside the gene matches: 2. Germline loops: CDR1 MNHEY, CDR2 SMNVEV (reference sequence). The CDR3 loop reads CASSFQRESTDTQYF. The CDR3 DNA follows: TGTGCCAGCAGTTTTCAGCGGGAGAGCACAGATACGCAGTATTTT.

This clone has only a few counts. The chain has TRBV27 and TRBJ1-3; no firm D call. V was pared by 6 bases and J by 4 bases, with 13 bases between. CDR1 is MNHEY, CDR2 SMNVEV, per germline (reference sequence). The CDR3 is 14 amino acids. For the CDR3, the DNA is TGTGCCAGCAGGCCGGGGAGGGCCGGAAACACCATATATTTT. Translating it yields CASRPGRAGNTIYF.

In its sample, this clone was seen a few times. CDR3 residues: CASSLDRVRGFLNTEAFF. DNA of the CDR3: TGTGCCAGCAGCTTGGATAGGGTCAGGGGGTTCCTGAACACTGAAGCTTTCTTT. The chain combines TRBV5-6 with TRBJ1-1; 7 bases are shared with TRBD1. Germline V gene lookup returns CDR1 SGHDT and CDR2 YYEEEE. The CDR3 is 18 residues long. The trim removed 0 bases at V and 0 bases at J, leaving 11 bases unmatched.

This clone was found once. The rearrangement uses TRBV12-5 and TRBJ1-3, with 8 nucleotides matching TRBD1. Germline loops: CDR1 LGHNT, CDR2 FRNRAP. The V gene end was trimmed by 3 bases and the J gene end by 5 bases; junction bases not matched to a gene: 9. This CDR3 contains 16 residues. CDR3 sequence: CASGLISGGRRNTIYF. CDR3 bases: TGTGCTAGTGGTTTAATCTCAGGGGGCAGGAGAAACACCATATATTTT. The entire variable domain, with the rest obtained from reference TRBV12-5 and TRBJ1-3, is as follows: DARVTQTPRHKVTEMGQEVTMRCQPILGHNTVFWYRQTMMQGLELLAYFRNRAPLDDSGMPKDRFSAEMPDATLATLKIQPSEPRDSAVYFCASGLISGGRRNTIYFGEGSWLTVV.

The chain recombines TRBV7-9 with TRBJ2-5; D might be TRBD1 (6 bases). V lost 5 bases and J 5 bases, leaving 15 bases between the germline ends. The CDR3 spans 14 residues. Germline CDR1 SEHNR, CDR2 FQNEAQ (reference sequence). CDR3 sequence (DNA): TGTGCCAGCAGCCCTCAGGGGCAGAGGGAGACCCAGTACTTC. This translates into CASSPQGQRETQYF.

Worth noting for this clone: At the DNA level, this CDR3 is encoded by other sequences in the same sample as well. The J gene is TRBJ1-1, the V gene TRBV6-1; 7 positions match TRBD1. Germline values: CDR1 MNHNS, CDR2 SASEGT. The CDR3 has 14 amino acids. Trimming cost V 6 bases and J 1 base; bases outside gene matches: 5. The CDR3 is CASSPGQKNTEAFF. The DNA for the CDR3 is TGTGCCAGCAGCCCGGGACAGAAGAACACTGAAGCTTTCTTT.

As regards this clone: The junction departs from germline at one end; a sequencing error may be responsible. The CDR3 loop reads CASVEGPSGSNEQFF. The CDR3 DNA sequence: TGCGCAAGCGTGGAGGGGCCTAGCGGGAGCAATGAGCAGTTCTTC. The J gene is TRBJ2-1, the V gene TRBV2; TRBD2 matches at 10 bases. CDR1 is SNHLY and CDR2 is FYNNEI in the germline V gene. The CDR3 is made up of 15 amino acids.

The J gene is TRBJ2-7, the V gene TRBV4-1; TRBD2 aligns across 14 bases. The CDR3 is 19 amino acids. Losses at the gene ends were 3 bases for V and 1 base for J; bases not matched to a gene: 11. The V gene's germline CDR1 is MGHRA and CDR2 YSYEKL. The CDR3, as DNA: TGCGCCAGCAGCCAGAACTCCGGGACTAGCGGGAGAAGGTCCTACGAGCAGTACTTC. Its protein product is CASSQNSGTSGRRSYEQYF.

This clone was counted a single time. This sequence joins TRBV28 and TRBJ1-1, with a weak D call TRBD1 (6 bases). V gave up 2 bases and J gave up 3 bases, with 10 bases separating them. Germline V gene data show CDR1 as MDHEN and CDR2 as SYDVKM. The CDR3 runs 14 residues. CDR3 DNA sequence: TGTGCCAGCAGTTTAGCAGGGGCCTACACTGAAGCTTTCTTT. Amino acids: CASSLAGAYTEAFF.